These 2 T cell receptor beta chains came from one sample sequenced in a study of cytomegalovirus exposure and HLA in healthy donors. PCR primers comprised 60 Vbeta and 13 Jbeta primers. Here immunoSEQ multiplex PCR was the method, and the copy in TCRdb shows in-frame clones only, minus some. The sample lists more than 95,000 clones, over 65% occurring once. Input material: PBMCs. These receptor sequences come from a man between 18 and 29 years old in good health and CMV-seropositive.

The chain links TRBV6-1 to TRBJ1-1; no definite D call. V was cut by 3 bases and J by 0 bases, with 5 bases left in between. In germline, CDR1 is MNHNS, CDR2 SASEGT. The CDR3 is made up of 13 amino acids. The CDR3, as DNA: TGTGCCAGCAGTGAGTCTCTGAACACTGAAGCTTTCTTT. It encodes CASSESLNTEAFF.

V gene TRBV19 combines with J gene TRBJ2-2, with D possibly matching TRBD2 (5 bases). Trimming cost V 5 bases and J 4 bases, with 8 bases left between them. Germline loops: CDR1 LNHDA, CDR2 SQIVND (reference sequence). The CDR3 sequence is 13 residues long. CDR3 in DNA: TGTGCCAGTAGTCTGAGCGGCACCGGGGAGCTGTTTTTT. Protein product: CASSLSGTGELFF.